This TCR beta chain was identified in a study of cytomegalovirus exposure and HLA in healthy donors. This CDR3 is 13 amino acids long. V lost 6 bases and J 4 bases, leaving 10 bases between the germline ends. Germline V gives CDR1 MNHEY, CDR2 SVGAGI. With 60 Vbeta and 13 Jbeta primers, the PCR was carried out. Some clones are missing from TCRdb's copy, which holds only in-frame ones; the method was immunoSEQ multiplex PCR. The table includes 150,000 or so clones, over 65% detected once. J is TRBJ1-5 and V is TRBV6-5; a weak D match, TRBD1 (5 bases). This sequence originates from a young man in good health and CMV-seronegative. Sequenced material: PBMCs. CDR3 loop: CASSPGGNQPQHF. In DNA form, the CDR3 reads TGTGCCAGCAGCCCGGGGGGGAATCAGCCCCAGCATTTT.